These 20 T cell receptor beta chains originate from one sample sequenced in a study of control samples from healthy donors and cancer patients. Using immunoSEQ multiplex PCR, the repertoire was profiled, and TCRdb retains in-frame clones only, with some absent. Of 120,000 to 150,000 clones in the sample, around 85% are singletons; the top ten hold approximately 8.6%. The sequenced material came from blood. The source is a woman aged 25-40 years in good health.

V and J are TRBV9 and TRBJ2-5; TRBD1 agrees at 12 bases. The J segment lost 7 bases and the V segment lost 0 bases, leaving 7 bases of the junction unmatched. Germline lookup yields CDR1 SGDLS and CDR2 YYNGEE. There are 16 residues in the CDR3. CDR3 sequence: CASSVALTGQGATQYF. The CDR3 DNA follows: TGTGCCAGCAGCGTAGCTCTCACGGGACAGGGGGCGACCCAGTACTTC.

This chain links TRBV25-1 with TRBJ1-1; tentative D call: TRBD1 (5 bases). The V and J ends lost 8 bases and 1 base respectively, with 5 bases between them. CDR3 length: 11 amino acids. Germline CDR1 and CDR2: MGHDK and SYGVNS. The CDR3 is CASGQNTEAFF. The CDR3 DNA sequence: TGTGCCAGCGGACAGAACACTGAAGCTTTCTTT.

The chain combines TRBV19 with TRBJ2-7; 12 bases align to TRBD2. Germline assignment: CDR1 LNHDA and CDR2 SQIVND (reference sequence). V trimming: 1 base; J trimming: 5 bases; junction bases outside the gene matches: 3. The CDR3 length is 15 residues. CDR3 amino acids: CASSIATSGSNEQYF. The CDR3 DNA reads TGTGCCAGTAGTATAGCGACTAGCGGGAGCAACGAGCAGTACTTC. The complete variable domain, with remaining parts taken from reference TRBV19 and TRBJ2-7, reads DGGITQSPKYLFRKEGQNVTLSCEQNLNHDAMYWYRQDPGQGLRLIYYSQIVNDFQKGDIAEGYSVSREKKESFPLTVTSAQKNPTAFYLCASSIATSGSNEQYFGPGTRLTVT.

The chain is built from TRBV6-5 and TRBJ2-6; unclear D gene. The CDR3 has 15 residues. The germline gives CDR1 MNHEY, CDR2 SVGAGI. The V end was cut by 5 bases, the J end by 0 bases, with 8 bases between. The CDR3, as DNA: TGTGCCAGCAGTCTCGACCCCTCTGGGGCCAACGTCCTGACTTTC. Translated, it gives CASSLDPSGANVLTF.

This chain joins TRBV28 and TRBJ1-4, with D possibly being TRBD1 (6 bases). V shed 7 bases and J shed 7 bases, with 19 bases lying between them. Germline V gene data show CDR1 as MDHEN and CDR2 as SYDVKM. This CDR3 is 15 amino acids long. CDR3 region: CASTLGGGRVEKLFF. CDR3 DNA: TGTGCCAGCACCCTGGGGGGGGGCCGGGTTGAAAAACTGTTTTTT. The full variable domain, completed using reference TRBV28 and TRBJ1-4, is DVKVTQSSRYLVKRTGEKVFLECVQDMDHENMFWYRQDPGLGLRLIYFSYDVKMKEKGDIPEGYSVSREKKERFSLILESASTNQTSMYLCASTLGGGRVEKLFFGSGTQLSVL.

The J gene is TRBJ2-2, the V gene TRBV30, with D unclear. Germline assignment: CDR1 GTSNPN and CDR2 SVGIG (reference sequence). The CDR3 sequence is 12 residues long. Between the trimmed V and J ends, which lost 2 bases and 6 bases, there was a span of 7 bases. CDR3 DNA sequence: TGTGCCTGGAGTACCGGACCCGGGGAGCTGTTTTTT. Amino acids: CAWSTGPGELFF.

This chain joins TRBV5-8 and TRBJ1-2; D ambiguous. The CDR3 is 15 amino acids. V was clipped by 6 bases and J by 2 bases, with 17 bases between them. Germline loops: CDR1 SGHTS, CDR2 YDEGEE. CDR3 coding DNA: TGTGCCAGCACCGTGTTTAGGGTCGCGAACTATGGCTACACCTTC. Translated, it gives CASTVFRVANYGYTF.

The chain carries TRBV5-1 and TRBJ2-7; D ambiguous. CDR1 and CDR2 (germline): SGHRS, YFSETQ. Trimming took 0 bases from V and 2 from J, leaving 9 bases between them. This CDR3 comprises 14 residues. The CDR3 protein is CASSLGIFAYEQYF. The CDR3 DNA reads TGCGCCAGCAGCTTGGGTATTTTTGCCTACGAGCAGTACTTC.

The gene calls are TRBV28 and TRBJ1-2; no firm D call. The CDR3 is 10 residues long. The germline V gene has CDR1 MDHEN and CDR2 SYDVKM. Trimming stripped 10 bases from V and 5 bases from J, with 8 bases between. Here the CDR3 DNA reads TGTGCCACTTTACAGTATGGCTACACCTTC. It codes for CATLQYGYTF.

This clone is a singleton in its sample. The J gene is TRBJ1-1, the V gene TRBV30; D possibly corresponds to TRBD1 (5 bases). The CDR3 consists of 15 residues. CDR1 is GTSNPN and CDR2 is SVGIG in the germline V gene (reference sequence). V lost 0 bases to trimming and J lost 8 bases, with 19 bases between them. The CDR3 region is CAWSVLEGAPGEAFF. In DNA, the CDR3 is TGTGCCTGGAGTGTACTAGAAGGGGCCCCTGGAGAAGCTTTCTTT.

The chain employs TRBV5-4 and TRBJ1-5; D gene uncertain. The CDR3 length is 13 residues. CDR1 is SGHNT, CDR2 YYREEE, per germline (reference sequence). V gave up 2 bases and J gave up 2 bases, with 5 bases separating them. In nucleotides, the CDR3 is TGTGCCAGCAGCTTTGGGGGCAATCAGCCCCAGCATTTT. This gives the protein CASSFGGNQPQHF.

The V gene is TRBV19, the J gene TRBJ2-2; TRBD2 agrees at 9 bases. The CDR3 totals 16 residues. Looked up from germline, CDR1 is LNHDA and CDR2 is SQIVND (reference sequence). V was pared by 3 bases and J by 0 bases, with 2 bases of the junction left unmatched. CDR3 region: CASSMGGRANTGELFF. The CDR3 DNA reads TGTGCCAGTAGTATGGGCGGGAGGGCGAACACCGGGGAGCTGTTTTTT.

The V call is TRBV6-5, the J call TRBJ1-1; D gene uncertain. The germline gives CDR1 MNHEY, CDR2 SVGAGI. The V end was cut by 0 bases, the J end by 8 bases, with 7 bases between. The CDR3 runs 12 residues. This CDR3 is CASSYSKGEAFF. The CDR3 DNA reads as TGTGCCAGCAGTTACTCGAAAGGAGAAGCTTTCTTT.

The CDR3 here is CASSQENDLGTDTQYF. Here the CDR3 DNA reads TGTGCCAGCAGCCAAGAAAACGACTTAGGCACAGATACGCAGTATTTT. The chain links TRBV3-1 (or the pseudogene TRBV3-2) to TRBJ2-3; D is undetermined. The V gene lost 0 bases and the J gene lost 1 base, with 11 bases spanning the gap. The germline CDR1 and CDR2 sequences are LGHDT and YNNKEL (reference sequence). The CDR3 is 16 amino acids.

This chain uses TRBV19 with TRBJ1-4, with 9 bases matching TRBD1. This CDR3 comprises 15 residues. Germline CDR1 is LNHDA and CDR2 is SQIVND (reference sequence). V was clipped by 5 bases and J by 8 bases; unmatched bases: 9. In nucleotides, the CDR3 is TGTGCCAGTAGTCCCCCGGGACAGGGAGGCGAAAAACTGTTTTTT. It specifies CASSPPGQGGEKLFF.

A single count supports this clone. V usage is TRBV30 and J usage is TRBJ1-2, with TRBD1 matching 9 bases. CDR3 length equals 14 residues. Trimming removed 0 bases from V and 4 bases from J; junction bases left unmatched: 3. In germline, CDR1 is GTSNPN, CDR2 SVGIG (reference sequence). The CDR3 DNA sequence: TGTGCCTGGAGTGTAGGGACAGGGCTCTATGGCTACACCTTC. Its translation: CAWSVGTGLYGYTF.

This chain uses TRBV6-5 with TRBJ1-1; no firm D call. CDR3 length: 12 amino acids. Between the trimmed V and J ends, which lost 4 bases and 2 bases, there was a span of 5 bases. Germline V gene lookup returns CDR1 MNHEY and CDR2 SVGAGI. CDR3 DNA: TGTGCCAGCAGTTGGGGTAACACTGAAGCTTTCTTT. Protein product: CASSWGNTEAFF.

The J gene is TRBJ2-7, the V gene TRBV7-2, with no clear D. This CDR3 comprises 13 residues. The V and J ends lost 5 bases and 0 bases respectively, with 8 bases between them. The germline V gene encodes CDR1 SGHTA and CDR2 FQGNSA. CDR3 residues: CASSLTPSYEQYF. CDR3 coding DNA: TGTGCCAGCAGCCTCACACCCTCCTACGAGCAGTACTTC.

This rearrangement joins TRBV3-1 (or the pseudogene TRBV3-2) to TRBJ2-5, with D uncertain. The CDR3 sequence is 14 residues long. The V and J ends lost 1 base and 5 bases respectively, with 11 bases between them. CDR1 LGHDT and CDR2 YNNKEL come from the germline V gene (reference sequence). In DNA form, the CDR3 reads TGTGCCAGCAGCCAAGTTTTAGGACCGGAGACCCAGTACTTC. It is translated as CASSQVLGPETQYF.

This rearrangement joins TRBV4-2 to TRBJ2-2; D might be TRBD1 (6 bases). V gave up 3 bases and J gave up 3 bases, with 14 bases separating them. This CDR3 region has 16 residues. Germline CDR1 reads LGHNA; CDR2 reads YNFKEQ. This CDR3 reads CASSHLLDSYTGELFF. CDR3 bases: TGTGCCAGCAGCCATCTGCTGGACAGCTACACCGGGGAGCTGTTTTTT.